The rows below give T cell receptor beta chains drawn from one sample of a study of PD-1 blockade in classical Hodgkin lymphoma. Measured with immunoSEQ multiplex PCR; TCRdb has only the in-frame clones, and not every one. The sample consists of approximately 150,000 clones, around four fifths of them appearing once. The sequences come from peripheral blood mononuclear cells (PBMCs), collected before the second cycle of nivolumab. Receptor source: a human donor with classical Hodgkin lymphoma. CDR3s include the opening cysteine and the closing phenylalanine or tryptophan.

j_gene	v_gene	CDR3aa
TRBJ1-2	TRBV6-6	CASSYSTGRRYGYTF
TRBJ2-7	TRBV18	CASSGGTAYEQYF
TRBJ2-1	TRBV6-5	CASSSGLAGIEQFF
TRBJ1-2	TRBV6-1	CASSETGQGFDGYTF
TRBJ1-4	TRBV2	CASNSDHEKLFF
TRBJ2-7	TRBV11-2	CASSLPGHYEQYF
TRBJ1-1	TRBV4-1	CASSPVTGNTEAFF
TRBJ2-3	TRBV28	CASSLLDTDTQYF
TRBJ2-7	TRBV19	CASSIGAPGSAYEQYF
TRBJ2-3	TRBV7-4	CASRTGLLDTQYF
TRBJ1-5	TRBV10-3	CATARTDSSNQPQHF
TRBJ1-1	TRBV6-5	CASRPGTPGSTEAFF
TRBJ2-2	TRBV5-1	CASSPGTGPGELFF
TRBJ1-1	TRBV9	CASSVGAGTVNTEAFF
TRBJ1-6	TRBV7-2	CASSLANNSPLHF
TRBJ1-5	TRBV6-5	CASSYSFLGNQPQHF
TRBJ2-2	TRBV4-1	CASSQVGSTGELFF